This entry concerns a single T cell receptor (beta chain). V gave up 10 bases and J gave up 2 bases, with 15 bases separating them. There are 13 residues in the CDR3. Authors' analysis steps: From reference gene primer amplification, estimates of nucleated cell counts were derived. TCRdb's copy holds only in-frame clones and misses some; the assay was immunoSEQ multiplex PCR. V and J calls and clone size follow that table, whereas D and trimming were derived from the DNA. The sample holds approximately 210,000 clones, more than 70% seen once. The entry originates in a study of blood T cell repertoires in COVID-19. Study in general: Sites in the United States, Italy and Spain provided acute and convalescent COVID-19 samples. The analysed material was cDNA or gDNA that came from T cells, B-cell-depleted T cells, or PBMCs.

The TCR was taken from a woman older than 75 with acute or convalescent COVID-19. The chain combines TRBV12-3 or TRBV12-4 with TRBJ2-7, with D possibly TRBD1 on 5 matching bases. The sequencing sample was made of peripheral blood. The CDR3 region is CATSRAPPYEQYF. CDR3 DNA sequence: TGTGCCACCTCCAGGGCCCCTCCCTACGAGCAGTACTTC.